The source of this T cell receptor beta chain is a study of T cell responses to AZD1222 COVID-19 vaccine. Whole-study findings and limits: Breadth and depth of Spike-specific TCRs rose after two AZD1222 doses. Nearly half of the spike-specific TCRs reportedly recognize variant regions that carry no mutations. It was only a handful of AZD1222 recipients who were seropositive at baseline.

As for this clone: The antigen is not known.

Germline CDR1 MDHEN, CDR2 SYDVKM. The CDR3 covers 14 residues. V shed 4 bases and J 8 bases; nucleotides not matched to a gene: 5. Method: immunoSEQ multiplex PCR; TCRdb's copy keeps in-frame clones and lacks some. In the table there are approximately 100,000 clones, approximately 88% of which are singletons. The sequence came from an adult in good health. The sequenced sample was peripheral blood, obtained on day 0 of AZD1222 vaccination. The rearrangement joins TRBV28 to TRBJ1-4; TRBD1 agrees at 9 bases. CDR3 protein: CASSSGTGWEKLFF. CDR3 in DNA: TGTGCCAGCAGTTCCGGGACAGGGTGGGAAAAACTGTTTTTT.